This is a list of T cell receptor beta chains from one sample in a study of regulatory T cells in long-lasting Graves disease. Using its own MiXCR run on the multiplex PCR reads, TCRdb lists one record per CDR3 protein. The table records about 400,000 distinct CDR3 sequences, less than 25% of them present only once. The sample was peripheral blood mononuclear cells (PBMCs), taken when the disease was refractory, from a patient treated with antithyroid drugs. The receptors were sampled from a female donor with Graves disease. Each CDR3 is given with its conserved first and last residue. Each record gives: V gene, J gene, CDR3 protein.

V: TRBV7-3
J: TRBJ2-2
CDR3: CASSPDSWELFF

V: TRBV7-2
J: TRBJ2-7
CDR3: CASSLTTGGAVEQYF

V: TRBV7-9
J: TRBJ2-2
CDR3: CASSPPVTSGRGNTGELFF

V: TRBV7-2
J: TRBJ1-5
CDR3: CASSFGAGSNQPQHF

V: TRBV2
J: TRBJ1-5
CDR3: CASRTLNQPQHF

V: TRBV29-1
J: TRBJ1-5
CDR3: CSVEGDGNQPQHF

V: TRBV12-3/TRBV12-4
J: TRBJ2-2
CDR3: CASSFKGPLTGELFF

V: TRBV7-9
J: TRBJ2-1
CDR3: CASSLGTSGMNEQFF

V: TRBV15
J: TRBJ2-7
CDR3: CATSSQRGIGNEQYF

V: TRBV20-1
J: TRBJ2-7
CDR3: CRKSIRDLPHYLREQYF

V: TRBV6-2/TRBV6-3
J: TRBJ1-6
CDR3: CASSYAADSPLHF

V: TRBV13
J: TRBJ2-7
CDR3: CASSPRGTRDRMSYEQYF

V: TRBV19
J: TRBJ1-1
CDR3: CANSTLGQGVSEAFF

V: TRBV29-1
J: TRBJ2-7
CDR3: CSFRDRGSYEQYF

V: TRBV2
J: TRBJ1-1
CDR3: CASQEGTEAFF

V: TRBV5-6
J: TRBJ2-7
CDR3: CASSWLGEVYEQYF

V: TRBV20-1
J: TRBJ2-1
CDR3: CSASVSGLPYNEQFF

V: TRBV7-6
J: TRBJ2-2
CDR3: CASSLDGEEQLTGELFF

V: TRBV6-1
J: TRBJ1-2
CDR3: CASTWDRGHGYTF

V: TRBV5-1
J: TRBJ2-7
CDR3: CASSLSASPIYEQYF

V: TRBV29-1
J: TRBJ1-1
CDR3: CSVEIFGGTEAFF

V: TRBV20-1
J: TRBJ1-6
CDR3: CSASRGDSPLHF

V: TRBV14
J: TRBJ1-6
CDR3: CASSQGVRPLHF

V: TRBV5-1
J: TRBJ1-4
CDR3: CASSLESGRGEKLFF

V: TRBV20-1
J: TRBJ1-2
CDR3: CSASGTAVDYTF

V: TRBV7-8
J: TRBJ2-7
CDR3: CASSLGTGQGTYEQYF

V: TRBV25-1
J: TRBJ1-1
CDR3: CASSESLVRGLSEAFF

V: TRBV11-1
J: TRBJ1-1
CDR3: CASSRRELNTEAFF

V: TRBV13
J: TRBJ2-7
CDR3: CASSFFGTAYEQYF

V: TRBV27
J: TRBJ2-7
CDR3: CASISLGLLYEQYF

V: TRBV6-2/TRBV6-3
J: TRBJ1-1
CDR3: CASRRTGIGTEAFF

V: TRBV7-2
J: TRBJ2-1
CDR3: CASSLLNEQFF

V: TRBV10-1
J: TRBJ2-5
CDR3: CASSDVVSETQYF

V: TRBV20-1
J: TRBJ2-7
CDR3: CSVSDHGSSYEQYF